This passage covers 25 T cell receptor beta chains from one sample sequenced in a study of a mutant IDH1 vaccine in newly diagnosed glioma. Using immunoSEQ multiplex PCR, the repertoire was profiled, and TCRdb retains in-frame clones only, with some absent. The sample holds roughly 74,000 clones; 65% to 90% are singletons and the top ten take over 2%. These receptors lack a known antigen. Time point given: week 23, last vaccination. Vaccination comprised doses that each held 300 ug of mutant IDH1 20-mer peptide, plus topical imiquimod. The sample in question was PBMCs, obtained from a glioma patient whose treatment included an IDH1 peptide vaccine. The source of these receptors is a man aged 25-45 years with glioma. Some clones in this sample may be carry-over from other donors' samples.

The rearrangement links TRBV13 to TRBJ2-3; no clear D. V was cut by 3 bases and J by 0 bases, with 13 bases left in between. The CDR3 covers 16 residues. CDR1 PRHDT and CDR2 FYEKMQ come from the germline V gene (reference sequence). This CDR3 reads CASSLVWGASTDTQYF. The CDR3 DNA sequence: TGTGCCAGCAGCTTGGTATGGGGTGCTAGCACAGATACGCAGTATTTT.

V gene TRBV27 combines with J gene TRBJ2-3; D gene ambiguous. The CDR3 loop spans 16 amino acids. Germline V gene data show CDR1 as MNHEY and CDR2 as SMNVEV (reference sequence). Trimming stripped 6 bases from V and 2 bases from J, with 18 bases between. The CDR3 region has the DNA TGTGCCAGCAGCCAATCGCAGGTTCTCATCACAGATACGCAGTATTTT. This sequence encodes CASSQSQVLITDTQYF.

The chain employs TRBV6-1 and TRBJ1-5, with TRBD1 matching 8 bases. J was trimmed by 0 bases and V by 9 bases; bases with no gene match: 4. This CDR3 is built from 14 residues. Germline V gives CDR1 MNHNS, CDR2 SASEGT. The CDR3 sequence is CASDRGYSNQPQHF. The DNA of the CDR3 is TGTGCCAGTGACAGGGGTTATAGCAATCAGCCCCAGCATTTT.

The CDR3 protein is CASKPQGAGGNTEAFF. In nucleotides, the CDR3 is TGTGCCAGCAAACCACAGGGGGCTGGTGGGAACACTGAAGCTTTCTTT. The gene calls are TRBV18 and TRBJ1-1, with 9 bases lining up with TRBD1. CDR1 and CDR2 from the germline V gene are KGHSH and LQKENI. J lost 1 base, V lost 8 bases, and 11 bases had no gene match. CDR3 size: 16 residues.

The chain employs TRBV5-1 and TRBJ2-7; TRBD1 matches 11 bases. The CDR3 sequence is 14 residues long. Germline trimming cut 4 bases from V and 10 bases from J; bases unmatched to any gene: 10. The V gene's germline CDR1 is SGHRS and CDR2 YFSETQ. The CDR3 reads CASSLDPGQGEQYF. The CDR3 DNA follows: TGCGCCAGCAGCCTAGATCCGGGACAGGGGGAACAGTACTTC.

This chain connects TRBV11-2 to TRBJ1-2, with 7 bases that match TRBD1. This CDR3 has 16 residues. The ends lost 1 base at V and 0 bases at J; junction bases unmatched: 5. Germline CDR1 and CDR2: SGHAT and FQNNGV. This chain's CDR3 is CASSLVSGTANYGYTF. CDR3 bases: TGTGCCAGCAGCTTAGTCTCCGGGACAGCTAACTATGGCTACACCTTC.

CDR3 in DNA: TGCGCCAGCAGCTTGGGTCTTGCCTCTGGGGCCAACGTCCTGACTTTC. Translated: CASSLGLASGANVLTF. The J gene is TRBJ2-6, the V gene TRBV5-1; D gene unclear. The CDR3 is 16 amino acids. Trimming removed 0 bases at V and 0 bases at J, with 7 bases between. Germline V gene lookup returns CDR1 SGHRS and CDR2 YFSETQ.

The rearrangement joins TRBV5-1 to TRBJ2-3; D could derive from TRBD1 or TRBD2 (5 bases each). CDR1 SGHRS and CDR2 YFSETQ come from the germline V gene. The CDR3 is 16 residues long. The V and J ends lost 0 bases and 2 bases respectively, with 13 bases between them. The CDR3 loop is CASSLDGNRHTDTQYF. DNA for the CDR3: TGCGCCAGCAGCTTGGACGGGAACAGGCACACAGATACGCAGTATTTT.

The chain employs TRBV29-1 and TRBJ1-5; tentatively, D is TRBD1 (5 bases). Germline assignment: CDR1 SQVTM and CDR2 ANQGSEA. The CDR3 loop spans 16 amino acids. The V gene lost 0 bases and the J gene lost 7 bases, with 19 bases spanning the gap. CDR3 nucleotide sequence: TGCAGCGTTGAAGACCGTCGGACACGGGGATGGCAGCCCCAGCATTTT. This translates into CSVEDRRTRGWQPQHF. Variable domain in full (rest from reference TRBV29-1 and TRBJ1-5): SAVISQKPSRDICQRGTSLTIQCQVDSQVTMMFWYRQQPGQSLTLIATANQGSEATYESGFVIDKFPISRPNLTFSTLTVSNMSPEDSSIYLCSVEDRRTRGWQPQHFGDGTRLSIL.

This chain joins TRBV6-5 and TRBJ1-2; D may be TRBD1 (5 bases). V was trimmed by 5 bases and J by 6 bases, leaving 19 bases between them. The length of the CDR3 is 15 residues. CDR1 is MNHEY, CDR2 SVGAGI, per germline. The CDR3 DNA reads TGTGCCAGCAGTAAGAGGGACCGATTAACCAATGGCTACACCTTC. Translating it yields CASSKRDRLTNGYTF.

Only a few counts were recorded for this clone. This chain joins TRBV6-5 and TRBJ1-2, with TRBD1 as a possible D gene (6 bases). Trimming took 8 bases from V and 8 from J, leaving 12 bases between them. This CDR3 is 11 amino acids long. CDR1 is MNHEY, CDR2 SVGAGI, per germline. The CDR3 region has the DNA TGTGCCAGCTCTCAGGGGAGAGGCTACACCTTC. This gives the protein CASSQGRGYTF.

V and J are TRBV5-6 and TRBJ2-1; 7 positions match TRBD2. The CDR3 totals 14 residues. The junction had 2 bases not matched to a gene; V was cut back by 0 bases and J by 5 bases. Germline CDR1 reads SGHDT; CDR2 reads YYEEEE. The CDR3 loop reads CASSLGGGHNEQFF. The CDR3 DNA follows: TGTGCCAGCAGCTTGGGCGGGGGTCACAATGAGCAGTTCTTC.

This clone was observed once. This sequence joins TRBV6-6 and TRBJ2-5; no definite D call. The CDR3 contains 13 residues. Trimming cost V 6 bases and J 9 bases, with 17 bases left between them. The germline CDR1 and CDR2 sequences are MNHNY and SVGAGI (reference sequence). In DNA form, the CDR3 reads TGTGCCAGCAGAGACGACGTATCGAGAGCCCAGTACTTC. It specifies CASRDDVSRAQYF.

V and J are TRBV7-8 and TRBJ2-7; 7 nucleotides align to TRBD2. V gave up 5 bases and J gave up 0 bases; unmatched junction bases: 10. The CDR3 has 16 residues. The germline CDR1 and CDR2 sequences are SGHVS and FQNEAQ. The CDR3 nucleotides read TGTGCCAGCAGCACCCGGAAAGCGGGGAGCTCCTACGAGCAGTACTTC. Protein product: CASSTRKAGSSYEQYF.

This chain connects TRBV28 to TRBJ1-5, with D tentatively TRBD1 (5 bases). Germline V CDR1 and CDR2: MDHEN, SYDVKM. V lost 2 bases to trimming and J lost 1 base, with 6 bases between them. The CDR3 spans 14 residues. The CDR3 DNA reads TGTGCCAGCAGTTTACGGGGGAGCAATCAGCCCCAGCATTTT. Its protein product is CASSLRGSNQPQHF.

V gene TRBV4-1 combines with J gene TRBJ1-2; D unresolved. Per the germline V gene, CDR1 is MGHRA and CDR2 is YSYEKL. Between the trimmed V and J ends, which lost 4 bases and 0 bases, there was a span of 15 bases. CDR3 length: 16 amino acids. In DNA form, the CDR3 reads TGCGCCAGCAGCCGTTTGATCAGGCCCGCTAACTATGGCTACACCTTC. The encoded protein is CASSRLIRPANYGYTF.

The gene calls are TRBV10-2 and TRBJ1-5; D is perhaps TRBD1 (6 bases). Germline values: CDR1 WSHSY, CDR2 SAAADI. Trimming pared 10 bases from V and 4 bases from J, leaving 14 bases between. The CDR3 extends over 13 amino acids. Here the CDR3 reads CATSQQGNQPQHF. As DNA, the CDR3 is TGCGCCACTTCCCAACAGGGTAATCAGCCCCAGCATTTT.

V is TRBV6-1 and J is TRBJ1-4; 10 bases map to TRBD1. Losses at the gene ends were 0 bases for V and 5 bases for J; bases not matched to a gene: 6. CDR3 size: 17 residues. Germline assignment: CDR1 MNHNS and CDR2 SASEGT. The CDR3 protein is CASSEARQGARNEKLFF. For the CDR3, the DNA is TGTGCCAGCAGTGAAGCGCGACAGGGGGCGAGGAATGAAAAACTGTTTTTT.

The J gene is TRBJ2-5, the V gene TRBV27; D unresolved. The last part of the DNA fits TRBJ2-7 better; the J call may be wrong. Germline V gene lookup returns CDR1 MNHEY and CDR2 SMNVEV (reference sequence). The CDR3 has 16 residues. In DNA, the CDR3 is TGTGCCAGCACCGGGCGCGGCTTCACCTCTCCCTACGAGCAGTACTTC. It yields the protein CASTGRGFTSPYEQYF.

The V gene is TRBV14, the J gene TRBJ2-5, with TRBD1 matching over 7 bases. V lost 0 bases to trimming and J lost 5 bases; unmatched junction nucleotides: 6. This CDR3 has 15 amino acids. CDR1 and CDR2 from the germline V gene are SGHDN and FVKESK. CDR3 sequence: CASSQDQGVWETQYF. The DNA of the CDR3 is TGTGCCAGCAGCCAAGATCAGGGGGTTTGGGAGACCCAGTACTTC.

The V and J genes are TRBV6-1 and TRBJ2-7, with D perhaps being TRBD1 or TRBD2 (6 bases each). The CDR3 has 17 amino acids. Germline V gene lookup returns CDR1 MNHNS and CDR2 SASEGT. V was pared by 4 bases and J by 4 bases, with 23 bases between. This CDR3 is CASSVPRSWGAGYEQYF. In DNA, the CDR3 is TGTGCCAGCAGTGTCCCACGTAGTTGGGGGGCGGGTTACGAGCAGTACTTC.

The chain recombines TRBV7-9 with TRBJ2-3, with TRBD2 as a possible D gene (5 bases). There are 17 residues in the CDR3. Germline V gene lookup returns CDR1 SEHNR and CDR2 FQNEAQ (reference sequence). V shed 1 base and J shed 4 bases, with 18 bases lying between them. The CDR3 sequence is CASSLVLVREISDTQYF. The CDR3 DNA is TGTGCCAGCAGCTTAGTCTTGGTTCGGGAAATTTCAGATACGCAGTATTTT.

In this sample, this clone turned up once. J is TRBJ2-6 and V is TRBV5-1, with D possibly TRBD2 on 5 matching bases. The CDR3 extends over 15 amino acids. Trimming shortened V by 4 bases and J by 0 bases, and 8 bases separated the two germline ends. The V gene's germline CDR1 is SGHRS and CDR2 YFSETQ. CDR3 bases: TGCGCCAGCAGCAGCGGACCCTCTGGGGCCAACGTCCTGACTTTC. Translating it yields CASSSGPSGANVLTF.

The chain couples TRBV4-1 to TRBJ1-1; possibly TRBD1 for D (5 bases). V lost 1 base and J lost 3, with 12 bases in between. Germline CDR1 is MGHRA and CDR2 is YSYEKL. This CDR3 comprises 15 residues. As DNA, the CDR3 is TGCGCCAGCAGCCAAGGAAGGGGAAGGGACACTGAAGCTTTCTTT. Translating gives CASSQGRGRDTEAFF.

V gene TRBV7-2 combines with J gene TRBJ2-5; D not resolved. This CDR3 region has 15 residues. Trimming shortened V by 1 base and J by 2 bases, and 11 bases separated the two germline ends. From germline, CDR1 is SGHTA and CDR2 FQGNSA. Written as DNA, the CDR3 is TGTGCCAGCAGCTTAGGGACCGTACTGCAAGAGACCCAGTACTTC. Protein sequence: CASSLGTVLQETQYF.